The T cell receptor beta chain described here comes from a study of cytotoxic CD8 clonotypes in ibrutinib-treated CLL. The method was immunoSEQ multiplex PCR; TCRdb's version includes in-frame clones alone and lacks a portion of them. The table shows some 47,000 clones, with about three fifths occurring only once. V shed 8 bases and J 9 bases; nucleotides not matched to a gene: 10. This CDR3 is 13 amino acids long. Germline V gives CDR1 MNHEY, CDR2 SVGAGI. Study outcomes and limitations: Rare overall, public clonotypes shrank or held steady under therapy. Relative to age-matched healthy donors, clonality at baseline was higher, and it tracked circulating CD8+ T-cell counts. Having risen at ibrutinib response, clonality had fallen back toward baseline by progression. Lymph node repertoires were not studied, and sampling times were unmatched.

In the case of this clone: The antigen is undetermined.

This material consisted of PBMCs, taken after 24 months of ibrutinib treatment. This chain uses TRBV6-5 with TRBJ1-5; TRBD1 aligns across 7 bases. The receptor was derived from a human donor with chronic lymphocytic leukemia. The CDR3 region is CASSNRQGGPQHF. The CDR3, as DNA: TGTGCCAGCTCCAACCGGCAGGGGGGGCCCCAGCATTTT.